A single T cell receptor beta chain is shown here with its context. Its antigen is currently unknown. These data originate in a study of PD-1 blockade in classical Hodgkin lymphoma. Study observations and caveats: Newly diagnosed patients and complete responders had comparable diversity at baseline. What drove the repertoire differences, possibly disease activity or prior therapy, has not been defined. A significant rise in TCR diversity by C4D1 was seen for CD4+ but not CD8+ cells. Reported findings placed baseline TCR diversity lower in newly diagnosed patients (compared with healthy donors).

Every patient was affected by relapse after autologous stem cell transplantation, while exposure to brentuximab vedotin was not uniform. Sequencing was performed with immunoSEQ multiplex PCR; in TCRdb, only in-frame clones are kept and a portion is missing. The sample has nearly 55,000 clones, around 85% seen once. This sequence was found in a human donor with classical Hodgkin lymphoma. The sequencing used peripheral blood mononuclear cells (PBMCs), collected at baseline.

The CDR3: CASSLDGVRGGGETQYF. The CDR3 DNA follows: TGTGCCAGCAGCTTAGATGGGGTGCGGGGAGGAGGGGAGACCCAGTACTTC. V and J are TRBV11-2 and TRBJ2-5, with D perhaps TRBD2 (6 bases). V lost 0 bases and J 5 bases, leaving 19 bases between the germline ends. The CDR3 sequence is 17 residues long. Germline CDR1 and CDR2: SGHAT and FQNNGV.